Listed below are T cell receptor beta chains from one sample, sequenced in a study of blood T cell repertoires in COVID-19. Method: immunoSEQ multiplex PCR; TCRdb's copy keeps in-frame clones and lacks some. The sample includes approximately 220,000 clones, around 83% seen only once; the top ten take roughly 7.6%. Sample: peripheral blood. These receptor sequences come from a woman between 50 and 59 years old with acute or convalescent COVID-19. Each CDR3 is given with its conserved first and last residue. Fields, in order: D gene, J gene, V gene, CDR3 protein. D genes are given only for firm matches.

>TRBD2|TRBJ2-5|TRBV5-1
CASNEGTSGRETQYF
>-|TRBJ2-5|TRBV10-1
CASSEQGPGETQYF
>-|TRBJ2-7|TRBV6-5
CASSYFSTASYEQYF
>TRBD2|TRBJ2-7|TRBV9
CASSARTSGRAGEQYF
>TRBD2|TRBJ2-1|TRBV4-1
CASSHLGLAGGIDEQFF
>-|TRBJ1-5|TRBV19
CATREKRTGNQPQHF
>-|TRBJ1-5|TRBV15
CATSRGGELGNQPQHF
>TRBD2|TRBJ2-1|TRBV6-5
CASSYGGSGHNEQFF
>-|TRBJ2-1|TRBV2
CASSADGAEQFF
>-|TRBJ1-5|TRBV28
CASIMVAANQPQHF
>TRBD2|TRBJ2-7|TRBV27
CASSPLTSGSREQYF
>-|TRBJ1-1|TRBV2
CASNRRQTEAFF
>-|TRBJ2-1|TRBV9
CASSVLQGGTYNEQFF
>TRBD1|TRBJ2-6|TRBV9
CASSAGTASGANVLTF
>TRBD1|TRBJ1-4|TRBV12-5
CASGGTGVEANEKLFF
>-|TRBJ1-1|TRBV19
CASSIGTPNTEAFF
>-|TRBJ2-5|TRBV5-4
CASSQARGDGEETQYF
>TRBD1|TRBJ1-4|TRBV7-9
CASSTTGGNEKLFF
>-|TRBJ2-5|TRBV4-1
CASSQDYGHIVKTQYF
>TRBD1|TRBJ1-2|TRBV7-2
CASSPGGARGYTF
>-|TRBJ1-1|TRBV10-3
CAISERGAFNTEAFF
>-|TRBJ2-2|TRBV11-2
CASSLGVNRVTGELFF
>TRBD2|TRBJ2-7|TRBV7-6
CASSPAGLYVEQYF
>-|TRBJ1-1|TRBV15
CATSRLPGRVNTEAFF
>TRBD2|TRBJ2-7|TRBV7-2
CASSLEGLAGGEQYF
>-|TRBJ2-7|TRBV2
CASSESGEQYF
>-|TRBJ2-1|TRBV21-1
CASSNDLAGGGQFF
>-|TRBJ2-6|TRBV5-6
CASSFGGTNSGANVLTF
>-|TRBJ2-7|TRBV29-1
CSVYTTYEQYF
>-|TRBJ1-4|TRBV2
CASSRDSPGEKLFF
>TRBD1|TRBJ2-3|TRBV14
CASSLQERGPADTQYF
>-|TRBJ2-7|TRBV2
CASSKPRSEQYF
>-|TRBJ2-7|TRBV6-5
CASRIRDSAYEQYF
>-|TRBJ1-1|TRBV20-1
CSASSGQAFF
>TRBD1|TRBJ2-5|TRBV7-9
CASSSTGQASKTQYF
>-|TRBJ2-3|TRBV18
CASSPRETTDTQYF
>TRBD2|TRBJ2-7|TRBV2
CASKGRAGVEQYF
>TRBD1|TRBJ2-5|TRBV18
CASSRTGVETQYF
>TRBD2|TRBJ2-3|TRBV5-1
CASSLGASGRGNTQYF
>TRBD1|TRBJ2-1|TRBV24-1
CATSQRRQGNEQFF
>-|TRBJ1-4|TRBV14
CASSQGERTVSLEKLFF
>-|TRBJ2-2|TRBV2
CASSVLPTGELFF
>-|TRBJ2-3|TRBV19
CASSIGLTGFTDTQYF